Listed below are T cell receptor beta chains from one sample, sequenced in a study of chemoradiotherapy in HPV16-positive cancers. TCRdb keeps only in-frame clones here, not all; method: immunoSEQ multiplex PCR. Here the sample spans over 35,000 clones, around 76% being singletons. The source was blood, collected from a patient who underwent chemoradiotherapy. Every receptor here comes from a human donor with HPV-associated anogenital cancer. The CDR3 runs from the conserved cysteine through the conserved F or W. A D gene is named only where the DNA matches it firmly.

d_call	v_call	cdr3_aa
TRBD1	TRBV15	CATWTGEGRSTEAFF
TRBD1	TRBV19	CASSIIPGQLGSYEQYF
-	TRBV11-3	CASSLVGSVTGELFF
-	TRBV5-3	CARSPQDEQYF
-	TRBV2	CASSDREGGTEAFF
-	TRBV20-1	CSASGGNEQFF
-	TRBV9	CASSVVGNTGELFF
-	TRBV9	CASSALTGLVDEQFF
-	TRBV6-5	CASSYAGMNTEAFF
-	TRBV30	CAWSRDRNTEAFF
-	TRBV11-2	CASSLDLGTEAFF
TRBD1	TRBV2	CASRGDRGRDEKLFF
-	TRBV5-1	CASSQGQNTEAFF
TRBD1	TRBV2	CASRLQGGSNQPQHF
-	TRBV6-1	CASSDVFGQQGGYGYTF
-	TRBV9	CASSVDGTPNEQFF
-	TRBV30	CAWSVGGRGAYQPQHF
-	TRBV9	CASSVGLAIETQYF
-	TRBV2	CASSELGVTEAFF
TRBD2	TRBV15	CATRGGANTGELFF
-	TRBV7-2	CASQDSFNYGYTF
TRBD2	TRBV5-1	CASSLGASGGTDTQYF
-	TRBV29-1	CSVEERLTDTQYF
TRBD2	TRBV6-5	CASSPLAGEQFF
-	TRBV5-6	CASSGEVFSGELFF
-	TRBV2	CASSTGLNQPQHF
TRBD1	TRBV7-3	CASSSGQGKNEQFF
-	TRBV5-1	CASSLGGVNEQYF
-	TRBV5-4	CASSAAHSYEQFF